These 14 T cell receptor beta chains came from one sample sequenced in a study of identical twins. Using its own MiXCR run on the 5' RACE reads, TCRdb lists one record per CDR3 protein. Found here are 500,000 or so distinct CDR3 sequences, approximately 22% of them singletons; the top ten hold around 0.91%. Another study also made use of these data, one on T cells expressing NK-cell markers.

The sequencing input was CD4+ T cells sorted from blood. The receptor set was obtained from a woman between 18 and 29 years old in good health.

The V call is TRBV5-1, the J call TRBJ2-3; no reliable D call. The CDR3 is 14 residues long. CDR1 SGHRS and CDR2 YFSETQ come from the germline V gene. V shed 0 bases and J shed 4 bases, with 9 bases lying between them. CDR3 in DNA: TGCGCCAGCAGCTTGGAATGGGGTTCAGATACGCAGTATTTT. This gives the protein CASSLEWGSDTQYF. Based on the CDR3 plus reference TRBV5-1 and TRBJ2-3, the full variable domain is KAGVTQTPRYLIKTRGQQVTLSCSPISGHRSVSWYQQTPGQGLQFLFEYFSETQRNKGNFPGRFSGRQFSNSRSEMNVSTLELGDSALYLCASSLEWGSDTQYFGPGTRLTVL.

This clonotype turned up a few times. The chain couples TRBV11-2 to TRBJ2-1; TRBD2 agrees at 8 bases. Unmatched junction bases numbered 19, after V lost 4 bases and J lost 2 bases. This CDR3 is built from 20 residues. The germline V gene encodes CDR1 SGHAT and CDR2 FQNNGV. Here the CDR3 reads CASSSRTPIKLSGTYNEQFF. DNA of the CDR3: TGTGCCAGCAGCTCCCGGACCCCAATTAAACTTAGCGGGACCTACAATGAGCAGTTCTTC.

The chain joins TRBV7-9 to TRBJ1-2, with D unresolved. The CDR3 loop spans 15 amino acids. Germline loops: CDR1 SEHNR, CDR2 FQNEAQ (reference sequence). Trimming removed 1 base at V and 6 bases at J, with 15 bases between. The CDR3 nucleotides read TGTGCCAGCAGCTTAGACACCGTCCTAGGTGATGGCTACACCTTC. Amino acids: CASSLDTVLGDGYTF.

The CDR3 DNA reads TGCAGTGCTAGAGAGGGAGGGGCAGATACGCAGTATTTT. Residues: CSAREGGADTQYF. This chain connects TRBV20-1 to TRBJ2-3; TRBD2 agrees at 7 bases. Germline lookup yields CDR1 DFQATT and CDR2 SNEGSKA (reference sequence). CDR3 length: 13 amino acids. The V and J ends lost 0 bases and 4 bases, in that order; junction bases with no gene match: 1.

This chain joins TRBV6-5 and TRBJ2-7; the match to TRBD2 covers 8 bases. This CDR3 has 14 amino acids. The ends lost 3 bases at V and 0 bases at J; junction bases unmatched: 1. Germline V gene lookup returns CDR1 MNHEY and CDR2 SVGAGI. CDR3 in DNA: TGTGCCAGCAGTTATGGACTAGCCTCCTACGAGCAGTACTTC. It codes for CASSYGLASYEQYF.

The V call is TRBV9, the J call TRBJ2-5, with 7 bases identical to TRBD1. CDR1 and CDR2 (germline): SGDLS, YYNGEE. This CDR3 contains 14 residues. Germline trimming cut 4 bases from V and 3 bases from J; bases unmatched to any gene: 6. CDR3 amino acids: CASSPGQAKETQYF. CDR3 DNA sequence: TGTGCCAGCAGCCCCGGACAGGCTAAAGAGACCCAGTACTTC.

With regard to this clonotype: A read error is possible here, since a much larger clone lies one base away. The chain combines TRBV29-1 with TRBJ2-1; 16 bases agree with TRBD2. In germline, CDR1 is SQVTM, CDR2 ANQGSEA. The CDR3 runs 13 residues. Trimming took 8 bases from V and 9 from J; bases not matched to a gene: 4. CDR3 coding DNA: TGCAGCTCGGGGACTAGCGGGAGGGGTGAGCAGTTCTTC. Translated: CSSGTSGRGEQFF.

This clonotype was observed a few times. The chain is built from TRBV7-2 and TRBJ2-1, with 10 bases that match TRBD1. CDR1 is SGHTA and CDR2 is FQGNSA in the germline V gene. The J segment lost 5 bases and the V segment lost 5 bases, leaving 6 bases of the junction unmatched. This CDR3 spans 15 amino acids. CDR3: CASSPGTGDHNEQFF. In DNA, the CDR3 is TGTGCCAGCAGCCCCGGGACAGGGGACCACAATGAGCAGTTCTTC.

This clonotype was found once. Relative to the germline gene, one junction end is altered; a read error may explain this. The chain uses TRBV5-1 and TRBJ2-7, with 8 bases lining up with TRBD1. The CDR3 contains 11 residues. Germline V gives CDR1 SGHRS, CDR2 YFSETQ. This CDR3 is CASTQEGQAHF. The CDR3 DNA sequence: TGCGCCAGCACTCAAGAGGGACAGGCCCACTTC.

The chain uses TRBV7-8 and TRBJ2-3; 10 bases fit TRBD1. There are 15 residues in the CDR3. Germline CDR1 and CDR2: SGHVS and FQNEAQ. Trimming cost V 3 bases and J 3 bases; bases outside gene matches: 3. The CDR3 bases are TGTGCCAGCAGCTTGTGGGGACAGGGGACAGATACGCAGTATTTT. Protein sequence: CASSLWGQGTDTQYF.

The rearrangement joins TRBV4-3 to TRBJ2-2; 14 bases agree with TRBD2. V lost 4 bases to trimming and J lost 2 bases; unmatched junction nucleotides: 6. This CDR3 has 18 amino acids. CDR1 is LGHNA, CDR2 YSLEER, per germline. CDR3 in amino acids: CASSRGTSGSINTGELFF. Here the CDR3 DNA reads TGCGCCAGCAGCCGTGGGACTAGCGGGAGTATCAACACCGGGGAGCTGTTTTTT.

This clonotype was detected only a few times. The V gene is TRBV5-1, the J gene TRBJ1-2; D is unclear. This CDR3 region has 13 residues. Germline V gene sequence: CDR1 SGHRS, CDR2 YFSETQ. The V and J ends lost 6 bases and 6 bases respectively, with 15 bases between them. The CDR3 DNA reads as TGCGCCAGCACCCCTGTGGACCGCAATGGCTACACCTTC. This sequence encodes CASTPVDRNGYTF.

V gene TRBV5-1 combines with J gene TRBJ2-1; D is possibly TRBD2 (5 bases). Trimming left V 6 bases short and J 4 bases short, with 20 bases between. The CDR3 has 16 amino acids. CDR1 and CDR2 from the germline V gene are SGHRS and YFSETQ. This chain's CDR3 is CASNRGAALAYNEQFF. The CDR3 nucleotides are TGCGCCAGCAATCGTGGAGCCGCGTTAGCGTACAATGAGCAGTTCTTC.

This clonotype was observed a few times. The V call is TRBV7-2, the J call TRBJ2-5; D is unclear. CDR1 is SGHTA and CDR2 is FQGNSA in the germline V gene. Trimming removed 2 bases at V and 5 bases at J, with 9 bases between. This CDR3 has 13 amino acids. This CDR3 reads CASSLQRRETQYF. The CDR3 DNA follows: TGTGCCAGCAGCTTACAGAGACGTGAGACCCAGTACTTC.